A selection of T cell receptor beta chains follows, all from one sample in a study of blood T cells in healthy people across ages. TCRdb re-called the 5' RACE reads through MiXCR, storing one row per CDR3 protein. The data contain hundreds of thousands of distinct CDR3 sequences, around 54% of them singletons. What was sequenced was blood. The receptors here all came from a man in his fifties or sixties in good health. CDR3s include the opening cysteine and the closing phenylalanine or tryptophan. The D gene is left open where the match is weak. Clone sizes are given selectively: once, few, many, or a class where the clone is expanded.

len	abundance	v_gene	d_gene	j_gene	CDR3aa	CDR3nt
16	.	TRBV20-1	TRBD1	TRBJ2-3	CSATSRQGRGTDTQYF	TGCAGTGCTACCTCCCGACAGGGTCGAGGGACAGATACGCAGTATTTT
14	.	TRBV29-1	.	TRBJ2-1	CSVESRVSYNEQFF	TGCAGCGTTGAATCCAGGGTCTCCTACAATGAGCAGTTCTTC
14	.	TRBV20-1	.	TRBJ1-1	CSAKWGSRNTEAFF	TGCAGTGCCAAGTGGGGCTCCCGGAACACTGAAGCTTTCTTT
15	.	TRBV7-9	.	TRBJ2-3	CASSRGLDDPDTQYF	TGTGCCAGCAGCCGCGGACTCGATGATCCAGATACGCAGTATTTT
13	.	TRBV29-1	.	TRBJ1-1	CSSRKSSNTEAFF	TGCAGCTCTAGAAAAAGCTCGAACACTGAAGCTTTCTTT
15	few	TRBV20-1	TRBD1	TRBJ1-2	CSARDPRQGNYGYTF	TGCAGTGCTAGAGATCCTCGACAGGGAAACTATGGCTACACCTTC
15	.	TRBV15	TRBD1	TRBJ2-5	CATSIGQGAGETQYF	TGTGCCACCAGCATCGGACAGGGGGCGGGAGAGACCCAGTACTTC
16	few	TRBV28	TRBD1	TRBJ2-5	CASSLSTGGLKETQYF	TGTGCCAGCAGTTTGAGTACAGGGGGCCTAAAAGAGACCCAGTACTTC
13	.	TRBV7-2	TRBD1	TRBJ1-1	CASRMQGATEAFF	TGTGCCAGCAGAATGCAGGGGGCCACTGAAGCTTTCTTT
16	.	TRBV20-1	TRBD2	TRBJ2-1	CSAGVRAGVSYNEQFF	TGCAGTGCTGGGGTAAGGGCGGGGGTTTCCTACAATGAGCAGTTCTTC
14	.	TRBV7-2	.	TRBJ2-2	CASSFSRPSGELFF	TGTGCCAGCAGCTTCTCGAGGCCTTCCGGGGAGCTGTTTTTT
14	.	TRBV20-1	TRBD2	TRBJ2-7	CSARVTGGSYEQYF	TGCAGTGCTAGAGTGACGGGGGGCTCCTACGAGCAGTACTTC
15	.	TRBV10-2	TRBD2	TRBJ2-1	CASRGLAGPYNEQFF	TGCGCCAGCAGGGGACTAGCGGGGCCGTACAATGAGCAGTTCTTC
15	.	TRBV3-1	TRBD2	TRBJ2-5	CASTPLAGFQETQYF	TGTGCCAGCACCCCCTTAGCGGGGTTCCAAGAGACCCAGTACTTC
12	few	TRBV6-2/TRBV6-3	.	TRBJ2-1	CASSTSYNEQFF	TGTGCCAGCAGCACGTCCTACAATGAGCAGTTCTTC
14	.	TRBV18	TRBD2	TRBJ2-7	CASSPTGTSLPQYF	TGTGCCAGCTCGCCGACCGGGACTAGCTTGCCCCAGTACTTC
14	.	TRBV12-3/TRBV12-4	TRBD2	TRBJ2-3	CASRKAGGQDTQYF	TGTGCCAGCAGAAAAGCGGGGGGGCAAGATACGCAGTATTTT
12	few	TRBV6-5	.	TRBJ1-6	CASARGDSPLHF	TGTGCCAGCGCCAGGGGAGATTCACCCCTCCACTTT
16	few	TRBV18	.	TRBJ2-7	CASSPSAPDVRYEQYF	TGTGCCAGCTCACCAAGCGCGCCGGACGTCCGATACGAGCAGTACTTC
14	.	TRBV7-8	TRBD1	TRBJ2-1	CASSSNAGGDEQFF	TGTGCCAGCAGCTCCAATGCAGGGGGCGATGAGCAGTTCTTC
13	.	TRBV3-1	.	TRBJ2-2	CAGSQADAGELFF	TGTGCCGGCAGCCAAGCCGACGCCGGGGAGCTGTTTTTT
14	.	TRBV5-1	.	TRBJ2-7	CASSSTGTSYEQYF	TGCGCCAGCAGCTCAACCGGGACGTCTTACGAGCAGTACTTC
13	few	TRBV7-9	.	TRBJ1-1	CASSRDRYTEAFF	TGTGCCAGCAGCAGAGACAGGTACACTGAAGCTTTCTTT
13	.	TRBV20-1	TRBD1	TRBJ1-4	CSASQGFNEKLFF	TGCAGTGCCTCACAGGGGTTTAATGAAAAACTGTTTTTT
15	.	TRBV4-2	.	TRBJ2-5	CASSLLGRPVETQYF	TGTGCCAGCAGCCTCCTAGGTAGGCCTGTGGAGACCCAGTACTTC
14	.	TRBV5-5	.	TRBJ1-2	CASSLAPSLDGYTF	TGTGCCAGCAGCTTGGCGCCCTCCCTTGATGGCTACACCTTC